This TCR beta chain was obtained from a study of blood T cell repertoires in COVID-19. Study-wide context: Samples representing acute and convalescent COVID-19 were sourced from the United States, Italy and Spain. The analysed material was cDNA or gDNA that came from T cells, B-cell-depleted T cells, or PBMCs.

The V gene's germline CDR1 is MNHNY and CDR2 SVGAGI (reference sequence). The ends were cut back, 7 bases at V and 0 bases at J, with 11 bases in the middle. This CDR3 is built from 14 residues. The table came from immunoSEQ multiplex PCR; TCRdb's copy has only in-frame clones and leaves some out. The sample holds approximately 120,000 clones, roughly 92% seen once. Input material: peripheral blood. This receptor was obtained from a man in his fifties or sixties with COVID-19, enrolled during active disease. This chain joins TRBV6-6 and TRBJ2-3; D perhaps matches TRBD2 (6 bases). CDR3: CASTPGTSTDTQYF. Here the CDR3 DNA reads TGTGCCAGCACCCCCGGGACTAGCACAGATACGCAGTATTTT.